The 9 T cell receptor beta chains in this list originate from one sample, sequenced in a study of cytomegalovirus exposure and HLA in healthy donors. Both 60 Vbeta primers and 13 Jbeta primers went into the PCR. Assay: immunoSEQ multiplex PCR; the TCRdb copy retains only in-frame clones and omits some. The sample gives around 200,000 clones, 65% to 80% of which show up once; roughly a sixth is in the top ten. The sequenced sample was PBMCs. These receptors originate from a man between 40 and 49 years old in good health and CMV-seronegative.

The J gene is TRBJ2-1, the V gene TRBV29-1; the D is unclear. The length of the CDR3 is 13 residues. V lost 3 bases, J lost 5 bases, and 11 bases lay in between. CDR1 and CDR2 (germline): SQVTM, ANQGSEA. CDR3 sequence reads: CSVDGAPNNEQFF. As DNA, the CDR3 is TGCAGCGTTGACGGAGCCCCTAACAATGAGCAGTTCTTC.

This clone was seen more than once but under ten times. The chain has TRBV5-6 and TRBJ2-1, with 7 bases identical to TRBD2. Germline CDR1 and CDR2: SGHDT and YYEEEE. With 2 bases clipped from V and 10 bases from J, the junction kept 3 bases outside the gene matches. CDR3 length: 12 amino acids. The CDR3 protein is CASSLGGREQFF. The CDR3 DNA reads TGTGCCAGCAGCTTAGGCGGGAGAGAGCAGTTCTTC.

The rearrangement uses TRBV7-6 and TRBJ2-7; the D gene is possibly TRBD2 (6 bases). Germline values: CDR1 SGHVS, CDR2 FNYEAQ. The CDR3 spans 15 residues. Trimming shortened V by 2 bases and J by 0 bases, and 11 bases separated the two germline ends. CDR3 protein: CASSLSGESSYEQYF. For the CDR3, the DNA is TGTGCCAGCAGCTTATCGGGAGAGAGCTCCTACGAGCAGTACTTC.

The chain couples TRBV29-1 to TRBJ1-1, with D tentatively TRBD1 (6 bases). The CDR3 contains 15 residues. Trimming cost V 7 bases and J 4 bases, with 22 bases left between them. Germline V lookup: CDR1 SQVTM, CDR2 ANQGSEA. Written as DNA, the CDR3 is TGCAGCGGCGGCCGTTCGGGGGGCGTTAGCACTGAAGCTTTCTTT. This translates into CSGGRSGGVSTEAFF.

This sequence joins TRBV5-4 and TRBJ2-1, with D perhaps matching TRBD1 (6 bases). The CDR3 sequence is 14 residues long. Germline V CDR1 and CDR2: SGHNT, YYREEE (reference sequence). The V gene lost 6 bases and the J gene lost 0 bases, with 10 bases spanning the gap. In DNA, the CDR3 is TGTGCCAGCACCGGACAGCTCTCCTACAATGAGCAGTTCTTC. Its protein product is CASTGQLSYNEQFF.

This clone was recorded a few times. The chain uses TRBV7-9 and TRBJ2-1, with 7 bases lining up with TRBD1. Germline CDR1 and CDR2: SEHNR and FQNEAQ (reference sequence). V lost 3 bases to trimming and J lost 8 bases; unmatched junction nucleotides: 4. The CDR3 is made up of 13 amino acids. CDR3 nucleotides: TGTGCCAGCAGCTTGACAGGGCTGTATGAGCAGTTCTTC. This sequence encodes CASSLTGLYEQFF. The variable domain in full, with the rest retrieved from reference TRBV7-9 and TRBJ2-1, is DTGVSQNPRHKITKRGQNVTFRCDPISEHNRLYWYRQTLGQGPEFLTYFQNEAQLEKSRLLSDRFSAERPKGSFSTLEIQRTEQGDSAMYLCASSLTGLYEQFFGPGTRLTVL.

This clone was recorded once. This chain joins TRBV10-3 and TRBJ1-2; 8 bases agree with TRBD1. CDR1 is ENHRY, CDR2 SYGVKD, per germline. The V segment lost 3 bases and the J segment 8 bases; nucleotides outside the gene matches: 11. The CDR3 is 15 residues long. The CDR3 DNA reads TGTGCCATCAGTGAAGGGAACAGGGGGAAGGCGGGCTACACCTTC. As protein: CAISEGNRGKAGYTF.

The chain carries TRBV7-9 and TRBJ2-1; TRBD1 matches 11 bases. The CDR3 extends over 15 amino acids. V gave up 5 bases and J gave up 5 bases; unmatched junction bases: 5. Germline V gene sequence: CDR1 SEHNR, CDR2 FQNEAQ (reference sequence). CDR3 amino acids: CASSLGQGADNEQFF. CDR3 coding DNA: TGTGCCAGCAGCCTTGGACAGGGGGCCGACAATGAGCAGTTCTTC.

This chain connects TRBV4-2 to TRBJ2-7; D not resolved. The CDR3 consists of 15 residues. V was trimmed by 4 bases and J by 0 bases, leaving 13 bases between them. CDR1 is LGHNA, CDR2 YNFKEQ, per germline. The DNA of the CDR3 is TGTGCCAGCAGCCCGCTAGAGGCGCCCTCCTACGAGCAGTACTTC. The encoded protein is CASSPLEAPSYEQYF.